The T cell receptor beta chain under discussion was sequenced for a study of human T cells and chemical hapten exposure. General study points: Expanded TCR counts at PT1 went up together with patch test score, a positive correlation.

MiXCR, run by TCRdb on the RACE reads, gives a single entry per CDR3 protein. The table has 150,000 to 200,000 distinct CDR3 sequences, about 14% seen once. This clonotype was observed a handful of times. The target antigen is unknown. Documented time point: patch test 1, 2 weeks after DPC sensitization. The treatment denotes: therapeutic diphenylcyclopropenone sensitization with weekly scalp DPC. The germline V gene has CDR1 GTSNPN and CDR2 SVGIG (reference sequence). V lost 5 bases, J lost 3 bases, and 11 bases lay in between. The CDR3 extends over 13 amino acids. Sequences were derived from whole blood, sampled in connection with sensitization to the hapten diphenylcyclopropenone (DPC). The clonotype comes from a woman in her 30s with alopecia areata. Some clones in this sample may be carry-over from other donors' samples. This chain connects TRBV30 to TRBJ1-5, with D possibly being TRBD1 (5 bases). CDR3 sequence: CAWEKGTNQPQHF. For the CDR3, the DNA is TGTGCCTGGGAGAAAGGGACCAATCAGCCCCAGCATTTT.